One sample yielded the 21 T cell receptor beta chains listed below, sequenced in a study of T-cell memory formation after mild COVID-19. From the 5' RACE reads, TCRdb called clonotypes with MiXCR, one entry per CDR3 protein. The table has about 150,000 distinct CDR3 sequences, about 6.1% seen once; the top ten hold approximately 2.2%. The sequenced sample consisted of PBMCs or a T cell subset sorted from them (not recorded which). These TCRs come from an adult woman who had mild COVID-19 (a few samples of this study predate the infection). Cell type and time point are not known.

This clonotype was recorded many times. V usage is TRBV29-1 and J usage is TRBJ2-3; TRBD2 might be the D (5 bases). The V end lost 6 bases, the J end lost 1 base, and 17 bases lay between the germline ends. The CDR3 contains 15 residues. Germline CDR1 and CDR2: SQVTM and ANQGSEA. CDR3 nucleotides: TGCAGCGTCGGAACTTCGCGGGTAGGCACAGATACGCAGTATTTT. As protein: CSVGTSRVGTDTQYF.

This clonotype was counted between two and nine times. The chain combines TRBV12-3 or TRBV12-4 with TRBJ2-3; 9 bases line up with TRBD2. The CDR3 runs 18 residues. V dropped 5 bases and J dropped 4; count of bases not matched to a gene: 16. The CDR3 DNA follows: TGTGCCAGCAGTCAAACCGCCCTCAAGCGGGGGGCCCCAGATACGCAGTATTTT. This translates into CASSQTALKRGAPDTQYF.

This clonotype was counted many times. This chain connects TRBV6-5 to TRBJ1-2; 11 bases are a match to TRBD1. This CDR3 contains 14 residues. Germline values: CDR1 MNHEY, CDR2 SVGAGI. After removal of 5 bases from V and 8 bases from J, the junction contained 7 bases not matched to a gene. CDR3 bases: TGTGCCAGCAGTCAAGGACAGGGGGCGGGAGGCTACACCTTC. It encodes CASSQGQGAGGYTF.

A word on this clonotype: A read error may account for a junction end that differs from germline. This chain connects TRBV19 to TRBJ1-5; TRBD1 agrees at 9 bases. CDR3 length equals 16 residues. Germline CDR1 LNHDA, CDR2 SQIVND (reference sequence). CDR3 coding DNA: TGTGCCAGTAGCGAATCCCCGGGACAGGGCAATCAGCCCAAGCATTTT. As protein: CASSESPGQGNQPKHF.

This clonotype was recorded at least ten times. The rearrangement links TRBV6-5 to TRBJ2-1; D remains ambiguous. Germline-derived CDR1 and CDR2 are MNHEY and SVGAGI. V was clipped by 3 bases and J by 0 bases, with 9 bases between them. The CDR3 has 15 residues. CDR3: CASSYHPSSYNEQFF. The CDR3 DNA follows: TGTGCCAGCAGTTATCACCCGAGCTCCTACAATGAGCAGTTCTTC.

This clonotype was counted a few times. The gene calls are TRBV4-3 and TRBJ2-1; tentatively, D is TRBD2 (5 bases). Germline V gene data show CDR1 as LGHNA and CDR2 as YSLEER. Trimming left V 0 bases short and J 5 bases short, with 17 bases between. This CDR3 is built from 17 residues. CDR3 sequence reads: CASSQDVASLSNNEQFF. CDR3 bases: TGCGCCAGCAGCCAAGATGTAGCGTCCCTCAGTAACAATGAGCAGTTCTTC.

This clonotype is labeled as medium-sized. The V and J genes are TRBV5-1 and TRBJ2-1; 13 nucleotides align to TRBD2. V lost 4 bases to trimming and J lost 1 base; unmatched junction nucleotides: 11. CDR3 size: 19 residues. CDR1 and CDR2 from the germline V gene are SGHRS and YFSETQ. The CDR3 DNA reads as TGCGCCAGCAGCGACGACGAACTAGCGGGGGGGCTTTCCTACAATGAGCAGTTCTTC. Its protein product is CASSDDELAGGLSYNEQFF.

The CDR3 nucleotides read TGTGCCAGCAGCCATGGGGGGGCGAACACCGGGGAGCTGTTTTTT. This codes for CASSHGGANTGELFF. The chain uses TRBV6-5 and TRBJ2-2; the match to TRBD2 covers 7 bases. CDR1 and CDR2 from the germline V gene are MNHEY and SVGAGI. This CDR3 is 15 amino acids long. The V and J ends lost 6 bases and 0 bases, in that order; junction bases with no gene match: 4.

The rearrangement uses TRBV30 and TRBJ1-1, with D uncertain. Germline V gives CDR1 GTSNPN, CDR2 SVGIG (reference sequence). Trimming left V 3 bases short and J 0 bases short, with 5 bases between. This CDR3 is 12 amino acids long. The DNA of the CDR3 is TGTGCCTGGAGCCGAATGAACACTGAAGCTTTCTTT. It codes for CAWSRMNTEAFF.

The chain is built from TRBV18 and TRBJ1-6, with a tentative D call TRBD1 (5 bases). Germline values: CDR1 KGHSH, CDR2 LQKENI. This CDR3 has 17 residues. Trimming took 2 bases from V and 7 from J, leaving 18 bases between them. The CDR3 region has the DNA TGTGCCAGCTCACCAGCTGAAACGGCAGGGAGGAATTCACCCCTCCACTTT. Amino acid sequence: CASSPAETAGRNSPLHF.

This clonotype was recorded at least ten times. The chain joins TRBV7-6 to TRBJ1-6; 7 nucleotides agree with TRBD1. The CDR3 totals 17 residues. Germline trimming cut 0 bases from V and 5 bases from J; bases unmatched to any gene: 7. Germline V gene lookup returns CDR1 SGHVS and CDR2 FNYEAQ. The CDR3, as DNA: TGTGCCAGCAGCTTAGCTCCTCGACAGGGAGATAATTCACCCCTCCACTTT. It codes for CASSLAPRQGDNSPLHF.

The V gene is TRBV7-3, the J gene TRBJ1-3; 10 bases line up with TRBD1. CDR3 length: 15 residues. Germline V gives CDR1 SGHTA, CDR2 FQGTGA. Trimming removed 5 bases from V and 3 bases from J; junction bases left unmatched: 4. CDR3 in DNA: TGTGCCAGCAGCCGTGACAGGGGGCTTGGAAACACCATATATTTT. Its translation is CASSRDRGLGNTIYF.

This chain joins TRBV24-1 and TRBJ2-1; the match to TRBD2 covers 7 bases. The J segment lost 5 bases and the V segment lost 4 bases, leaving 10 bases of the junction unmatched. CDR1 and CDR2 (germline): KGHDR, SFDVKD. The CDR3 sequence is 16 residues long. The CDR3 DNA is TGTGCCACCAGTGACTCCAGCGGACTAGTTAACAATGAGCAGTTCTTC. Translated: CATSDSSGLVNNEQFF.

The chain is built from TRBV29-1 and TRBJ2-6; weak D call: TRBD1 (5 bases). With 7 bases removed from V and 1 base from J, the gap between germline ends came to 17 bases. Germline CDR1 SQVTM, CDR2 ANQGSEA. This CDR3 spans 16 amino acids. As DNA, the CDR3 is TGCAGCGCTACAGGCTCCCAAGAATCTGGGGCCAACGTCCTGACTTTC. Protein sequence: CSATGSQESGANVLTF.

This clonotype has ten or more counts. The genes are TRBV10-3 and TRBJ2-1; D perhaps matches TRBD1 (6 bases). Trimming took 3 bases from V and 9 from J, leaving 12 bases between them. The V gene's germline CDR1 is ENHRY and CDR2 SYGVKD. This CDR3 region has 13 residues. CDR3 bases: TGTGCCATCAGTGACGAAACAGGGAGTGAGCAGTTCTTC. As protein: CAISDETGSEQFF.

This clonotype was seen at least ten times. The rearrangement links TRBV5-1 to TRBJ2-7; possibly TRBD2 for D (6 bases). Germline CDR1 SGHRS, CDR2 YFSETQ. Deletions cut 0 bases from V and 5 bases from J, with 12 bases between. The length of the CDR3 is 14 residues. CDR3 residues: CASSLVAGRNEQYF. The CDR3 nucleotides are TGCGCCAGCAGCTTGGTGGCGGGGAGGAACGAGCAGTACTTC.

This clonotype was picked up a small number of times. The chain uses TRBV24-1 and TRBJ2-3; 8 bases are shared with TRBD1. The ends lost 4 bases at V and 3 bases at J; junction bases unmatched: 5. CDR3 length: 15 amino acids. The V gene's germline CDR1 is KGHDR and CDR2 SFDVKD. The CDR3 is CATSERTGMTDTQYF. For the CDR3, the DNA is TGTGCCACCAGTGAACGGACAGGGATGACAGATACGCAGTATTTT.

This clonotype was picked up many times. The chain is built from TRBV12-3 or TRBV12-4 and TRBJ2-2; 8 nucleotides match TRBD1. The CDR3 sequence is 16 residues long. V dropped 5 bases and J dropped 2; count of bases not matched to a gene: 7. CDR3 residues: CASSDVGTGNTGELFF. In DNA, the CDR3 is TGTGCCAGCAGTGATGTCGGGACAGGCAACACCGGGGAGCTGTTTTTT.

This clonotype was recorded at least ten times. The gene calls are TRBV7-3 and TRBJ2-1; 8 nucleotides line up with TRBD1. Germline trimming cut 5 bases from V and 0 bases from J; bases unmatched to any gene: 6. The CDR3 runs to 16 residues. Per germline, CDR1 SGHTA and CDR2 FQGTGA. The CDR3 loop is CASSVQQGGSYNEQFF. The CDR3, as DNA: TGTGCCAGCAGCGTCCAACAGGGGGGCTCCTACAATGAGCAGTTCTTC. Full variable domain (outside the CDR3, taken from reference TRBV7-3 and TRBJ2-1): GAGVSQTPSNKVTEKGKYVELRCDPISGHTALYWYRQSLGQGPEFLIYFQGTGAADDSGLPNDRFFAVRPEGSVSTLKIQRTERGDSAVYLCASSVQQGGSYNEQFFGPGTRLTVL.

The chain combines TRBV5-1 with TRBJ2-3; D might be TRBD2 (5 bases). Between the trimmed V and J ends, which lost 2 bases and 7 bases, there was a span of 20 bases. Germline CDR1 reads SGHRS; CDR2 reads YFSETQ. The CDR3 totals 16 residues. CDR3 residues: CASSFGLSTRQHTQYF. DNA of the CDR3: TGCGCCAGCAGCTTTGGGTTGTCAACTAGGCAGCATACGCAGTATTTT.

V gene TRBV29-1 combines with J gene TRBJ1-1, with unresolved D. Germline V gene lookup returns CDR1 SQVTM and CDR2 ANQGSEA. CDR3 length: 13 residues. V lost 6 bases, J lost 0 bases, and 11 bases lay in between. The CDR3 sequence: CSVRSGLNTEAFF. The DNA for the CDR3 is TGCAGCGTACGATCGGGGTTGAACACTGAAGCTTTCTTT.